Below, 26 T cell receptor beta chains from the same sample are listed, as sequenced in a study of T cells in Graves' hyperthyroidism and ophthalmopathy. RNA transcripts served as the template for amplifying TCR beta CDR3 regions. Researchers ran a first-round RT-PCR on the TCR CDR3 using the HTBI primer set. TCRdb analysed the multiplex PCR reads with MiXCR anew, one entry per CDR3 protein. The table includes 600,000 to 800,000 distinct CDR3 sequences, roughly a third detected once. Material for sequencing was blood. The receptors shown here come from a middle-aged woman with Graves' hyperthyroidism.

This clonotype was seen many times. This chain links TRBV7-2 with TRBJ1-5, with D uncertain. The CDR3 is 13 residues long. The V gene's germline CDR1 is SGHTA and CDR2 FQGNSA. V was shortened by 5 bases and J by 8 bases, with 13 bases between the two germline ends. Here the CDR3 reads CASSLLAYKPQHF. The DNA for the CDR3 is TGTGCCAGCAGCCTATTAGCGTATAAGCCCCAGCATTTT.

J is TRBJ2-7 and V is TRBV25-1; 7 nucleotides align to TRBD1. V lost 1 base, J lost 3 bases, and 6 bases stayed unmatched. The CDR3 has 15 residues. Germline V gives CDR1 MGHDK, CDR2 SYGVNS. The CDR3 is CASSELSRDSYEQYF. Written as DNA, the CDR3 is TGTGCCAGCAGTGAATTATCACGGGACAGCTACGAGCAGTACTTC.

This clonotype was counted ten times or more. The CDR3 is CASSYRGHRGYTF. The CDR3 nucleotides are TGTGCCAGCAGCTACAGGGGGCATCGAGGCTACACCTTC. V gene TRBV12-3 or TRBV12-4 combines with J gene TRBJ1-2; 9 positions match TRBD1. This CDR3 has 13 residues. V was pared by 6 bases and J by 8 bases, with 7 bases of the junction left unmatched.

The chain links TRBV16 to TRBJ1-2; D call uncertain. V gave up 4 bases and J gave up 8 bases, with 14 bases separating them. The CDR3 runs to 13 residues. Germline V gene lookup returns CDR1 KGHSY and CDR2 FQNENV. DNA for the CDR3: TGTGCCAGCAGCCCTGTCCATGAAGGGGGCTACACCTTC. Residues: CASSPVHEGGYTF.

The chain combines TRBV15 with TRBJ1-2; no definite D call. With 5 bases removed from V and 6 bases from J, the gap between germline ends came to 13 bases. Per the germline V gene, CDR1 is LNHNV and CDR2 is YYDKDF (reference sequence). This CDR3 is built from 13 residues. The CDR3 bases are TGTGCCACCAGCCGCAAGGGTGCGAATGGCTACACCTTC. Protein sequence: CATSRKGANGYTF.

For the CDR3, the DNA is TGTGCCAGCAGCTTACGGGTGACAGGGGGTTTCAACGAGCAGTACTTC. Translated: CASSLRVTGGFNEQYF. The rearrangement uses TRBV7-9 and TRBJ2-7; 9 bases match TRBD1. Trimming cost V 2 bases and J 5 bases; bases outside gene matches: 10. CDR3 length: 16 amino acids. The germline CDR1 and CDR2 sequences are SEHNR and FQNEAQ (reference sequence).

Ten or more counts support this clonotype. The chain joins TRBV6-5 to TRBJ1-2, with D unclear. Germline lookup yields CDR1 MNHEY and CDR2 SVGAGI. V shed 1 base and J shed 3 bases, with 12 bases lying between them. This CDR3 has 15 residues. The CDR3 protein is CASSYLEADYYGYTF. CDR3 bases: TGTGCCAGCAGTTACTTGGAGGCAGACTACTATGGCTACACCTTC.

This clonotype came up a few times. The CDR3 DNA sequence: TGTGCCAGCAGTGAGGAGCCGGGACAGGGGATTTCACCCCTCCACTTT. Amino acid sequence: CASSEEPGQGISPLHF. The chain combines TRBV6-4 with TRBJ1-6; 10 nucleotides line up with TRBD1. The CDR3 is made up of 16 amino acids. Germline V CDR1 and CDR2: MRHNA, SNTAGT. V was pared by 3 bases and J by 9 bases, with 8 bases of the junction left unmatched.

In DNA form, the CDR3 reads TGTGCCTGGAGTGGAGGTCCCCACTATGGCTACACCTTC. It specifies CAWSGGPHYGYTF. The rearrangement links TRBV30 to TRBJ1-2; D is ambiguous. Trimming shortened V by 1 base and J by 3 bases, and 9 bases separated the two germline ends. This CDR3 has 13 amino acids. The germline V gene encodes CDR1 GTSNPN and CDR2 SVGIG (reference sequence).

The chain joins TRBV7-2 to TRBJ2-3; 10 bases map to TRBD1. The V gene end was trimmed by 3 bases and the J gene end by 7 bases; junction bases not matched to a gene: 4. The CDR3 length is 14 residues. CDR1 SGHTA and CDR2 FQGNSA come from the germline V gene. The CDR3, as DNA: TGTGCCAGCAGCTTGCGACAGGGGGCATATACGCAGTATTTT. Translating gives CASSLRQGAYTQYF.

This clonotype was counted ten times or more. The V call is TRBV15, the J call TRBJ1-3; a weak D match, TRBD1 (6 bases). CDR1 is LNHNV and CDR2 is YYDKDF in the germline V gene (reference sequence). The V and J ends lost 3 bases and 0 bases respectively, with 12 bases between them. This CDR3 spans 16 amino acids. Here the CDR3 reads CATSSGQTFSGNTIYF. Written as DNA, the CDR3 is TGTGCCACCAGCAGCGGACAGACATTCTCTGGAAACACCATATATTTT. Using reference TRBV15 and TRBJ1-3 for the parts outside the CDR3, the full variable domain is DAMVIQNPRYQVTQFGKPVTLSCSQTLNHNVMYWYQQKSSQAPKLLFHYYDKDFNNEADTPDNFQSRRPNTSFCFLDIRSPGLGDTAMYLCATSSGQTFSGNTIYFGEGSWLTVV.

This clonotype was detected only a few times. This chain uses TRBV5-4 with TRBJ1-2; tentative D call: TRBD1 (6 bases). Germline loops: CDR1 SGHNT, CDR2 YYREEE (reference sequence). The CDR3 has 15 residues. Between the trimmed V and J ends, which lost 4 bases and 4 bases, there was a span of 17 bases. The chain's CDR3 is CASSQVRGASYGYTF. The CDR3 DNA reads as TGTGCCAGCAGCCAAGTCCGGGGGGCCTCCTATGGCTACACCTTC. Supplemented by reference TRBV5-4 and TRBJ1-2, the full variable domain reads ETGVTQSPTHLIKTRGQQVTLRCSSQSGHNTVSWYQQALGQGPQFIFQYYREEENGRGNFPPRFSGLQFPNYSSELNVNALELDDSALYLCASSQVRGASYGYTFGSGTRLTVV.

This clonotype was seen a few times. The gene calls are TRBV7-9 and TRBJ1-6; D not certain. Germline-derived CDR1 and CDR2 are SEHNR and FQNEAQ (reference sequence). V was trimmed by 1 base and J by 9 bases, leaving 13 bases between them. The length of the CDR3 is 15 residues. This chain's CDR3 is CASSLVGQFSSPLHF. The CDR3 DNA follows: TGTGCCAGCAGCTTAGTCGGCCAGTTTTCTTCACCCCTCCACTTT.

CDR3 sequence reads: CASSPSYRGRHYEQYF. The DNA for the CDR3 is TGTGCCAGCAGCCCATCATACAGGGGGCGACACTACGAGCAGTACTTC. The rearrangement uses TRBV4-2 and TRBJ2-7; 9 bases are a match to TRBD1. Germline CDR1 is LGHNA and CDR2 is YNFKEQ. Trimming at V came to 4 bases and at J to 3 bases, leaving 10 bases not matched to a gene. The CDR3 contains 16 residues.

This clonotype was seen many times. The chain joins TRBV29-1 to TRBJ1-2; D unclear. The CDR3 extends over 11 amino acids. V dropped 3 bases and J dropped 4 bases, with 6 bases sitting between them. Looked up from germline, CDR1 is SQVTM and CDR2 is ANQGSEA. CDR3 sequence: CSVDLSYGYTF. The CDR3 nucleotides read TGCAGCGTTGATCTCAGCTATGGCTACACCTTC. Together with reference TRBV29-1 and TRBJ1-2, the CDR3 gives the full variable domain: SAVISQKPSRDICQRGTSLTIQCQVDSQVTMMFWYRQQPGQSLTLIATANQGSEATYESGFVIDKFPISRPNLTFSTLTVSNMSPEDSSIYLCSVDLSYGYTFGSGTRLTVV.

The rearrangement links TRBV6-4 to TRBJ1-2; no reliable D call. The CDR3 extends over 13 amino acids. The V end was cut by 2 bases, the J end by 12 bases, with 16 bases between. CDR1 is MRHNA and CDR2 is SNTAGT in the germline V gene. The CDR3 spells CASSDLRSSGNTF. The CDR3 coding sequence is TGTGCCAGCAGTGACCTACGGAGCTCTGGAAACACCTTC.

The V call is TRBV7-9, the J call TRBJ1-1; 7 bases match TRBD1. This CDR3 has 14 amino acids. Germline assignment: CDR1 SEHNR and CDR2 FQNEAQ (reference sequence). Losses at the gene ends were 5 bases for V and 5 bases for J; bases not matched to a gene: 8. CDR3 nucleotide sequence: TGTGCCAGCAGCCATGGGACAGCGTGGACTGAAGCTTTCTTT. This translates into CASSHGTAWTEAFF. The entire variable domain, with the rest obtained from reference TRBV7-9 and TRBJ1-1, is as follows: DTGVSQNPRHKITKRGQNVTFRCDPISEHNRLYWYRQTLGQGPEFLTYFQNEAQLEKSRLLSDRFSAERPKGSFSTLEIQRTEQGDSAMYLCASSHGTAWTEAFFGQGTRLTVV.

At least ten counts were recorded for this clonotype. The chain combines TRBV12-3 or TRBV12-4 with TRBJ1-6; maybe TRBD1 (5 bases). The CDR3 contains 14 residues. V lost 3 bases and J 12 bases, leaving 15 bases between the germline ends. This chain's CDR3 is CASSLGDRNRPLHF. DNA of the CDR3: TGTGCCAGCAGTTTGGGGGACCGGAATAGACCCCTCCACTTT.

The rearrangement links TRBV25-1 to TRBJ1-1, with TRBD1 matching over 9 bases. Germline loops: CDR1 MGHDK, CDR2 SYGVNS. The CDR3 contains 16 residues. V lost 7 bases and J lost 4; bases outside the gene matches: 13. The CDR3 is CASKSSALTGGTEAFF. CDR3 bases: TGTGCCAGCAAGTCTTCAGCCCTGACAGGGGGCACTGAAGCTTTCTTT.

This clonotype turned up a few times. The chain couples TRBV19 to TRBJ2-7; D may be TRBD2 (6 bases). Germline V gene sequence: CDR1 LNHDA, CDR2 SQIVND (reference sequence). V shed 3 bases and J shed 5 bases, with 17 bases lying between them. The CDR3 has 15 amino acids. The CDR3, as DNA: TGTGCCAGTAGTATTCCGGGACGCCGCGGGGACGAGCAGTACTTC. As protein: CASSIPGRRGDEQYF.

This clonotype was observed a few times. This chain uses TRBV19 with TRBJ2-2; 7 bases map to TRBD1. Germline-derived CDR1 and CDR2 are LNHDA and SQIVND (reference sequence). The CDR3 contains 14 residues. Trimming cost V 3 bases and J 7 bases; bases outside gene matches: 5. The CDR3 spells CASSITGAFGELFF. CDR3 nucleotides: TGTGCCAGTAGTATTACAGGGGCGTTCGGGGAGCTGTTTTTT.

This clonotype was detected a few times. J is TRBJ1-4 and V is TRBV5-4; D is perhaps TRBD1 (5 bases). V was clipped by 5 bases and J by 6 bases, with 17 bases between them. CDR3 length equals 15 residues. The germline V gene has CDR1 SGHNT and CDR2 YYREEE (reference sequence). The CDR3: CASRSTGEGHEKLFF. The CDR3 region has the DNA TGTGCCAGCAGATCTACAGGCGAGGGGCATGAAAAACTGTTTTTT.

The chain is built from TRBV7-9 and TRBJ1-2, with no clear D. The V end lost 10 bases, the J end lost 13 bases, and 22 bases lay between the germline ends. In germline, CDR1 is SEHNR, CDR2 FQNEAQ (reference sequence). CDR3 length: 12 residues. The CDR3 region is CATRPGDKGRTF. CDR3 nucleotides: TGTGCCACTCGGCCTGGAGACAAAGGTCGCACCTTC.

J is TRBJ2-7 and V is TRBV9, with 13 bases matching TRBD2. The CDR3 has 18 amino acids. V shed 0 bases, J shed 3 bases, and the junction held 9 bases outside the gene matches. The germline V gene encodes CDR1 SGDLS and CDR2 YYNGEE. CDR3 loop: CASSVGLGGLAGIYEQYF. As DNA, the CDR3 is TGTGCCAGCAGCGTAGGCTTGGGGGGACTAGCGGGAATCTACGAGCAGTACTTC.

This clonotype has just one count. The germline gene is not matched at one end of the junction; a read error may be the cause. The chain employs TRBV7-9 and TRBJ1-1, with D possibly TRBD1 on 5 matching bases. The germline gives CDR1 SEHNR, CDR2 FQNEAQ (reference sequence). The CDR3 consists of 18 residues. The DNA for the CDR3 is TGCGCCAGCAGCCTATCGATCACAGGACTGTCCGGGGACACTGAAGCTTTCTTT. Translated: CASSLSITGLSGDTEAFF.

In this sample, this clonotype turned up many times. This chain links TRBV7-6 with TRBJ2-5; TRBD2 agrees at 11 bases. Germline V gives CDR1 SGHVS, CDR2 FNYEAQ. The CDR3 is 16 residues long. V lost 5 bases, J lost 0 bases, and 5 bases stayed unmatched. CDR3 amino acids: CASSGRLAGNQETQYF. DNA of the CDR3: TGTGCCAGCAGCGGTAGACTAGCGGGGAACCAAGAGACCCAGTACTTC. The full variable domain, in which reference TRBV7-6 and TRBJ2-5 provide the parts outside the CDR3, is GAGVSQSPRYKVTKRGQDVALRCDPISGHVSLYWYRQALGQGPEFLTYFNYEAQQDKSGLPNDRFSAERPEGSISTLTIQRTEQRDSAMYRCASSGRLAGNQETQYFGPGTRLLVL.